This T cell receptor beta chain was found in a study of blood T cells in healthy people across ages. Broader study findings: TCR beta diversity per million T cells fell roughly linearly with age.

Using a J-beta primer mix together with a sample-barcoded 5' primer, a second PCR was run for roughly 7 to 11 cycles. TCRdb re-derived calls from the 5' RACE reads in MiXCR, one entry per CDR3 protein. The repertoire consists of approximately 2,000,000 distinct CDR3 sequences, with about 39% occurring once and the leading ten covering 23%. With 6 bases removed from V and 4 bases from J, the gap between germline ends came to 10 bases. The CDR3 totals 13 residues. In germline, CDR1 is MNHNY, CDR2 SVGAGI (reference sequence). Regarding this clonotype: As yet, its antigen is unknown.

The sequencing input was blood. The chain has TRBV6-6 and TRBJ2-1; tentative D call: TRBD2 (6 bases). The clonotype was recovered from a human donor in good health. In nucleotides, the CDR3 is TGTGCCAGCAGGGCTAGCGTTTACAATGAGCAGTTCTTC. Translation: CASRASVYNEQFF.